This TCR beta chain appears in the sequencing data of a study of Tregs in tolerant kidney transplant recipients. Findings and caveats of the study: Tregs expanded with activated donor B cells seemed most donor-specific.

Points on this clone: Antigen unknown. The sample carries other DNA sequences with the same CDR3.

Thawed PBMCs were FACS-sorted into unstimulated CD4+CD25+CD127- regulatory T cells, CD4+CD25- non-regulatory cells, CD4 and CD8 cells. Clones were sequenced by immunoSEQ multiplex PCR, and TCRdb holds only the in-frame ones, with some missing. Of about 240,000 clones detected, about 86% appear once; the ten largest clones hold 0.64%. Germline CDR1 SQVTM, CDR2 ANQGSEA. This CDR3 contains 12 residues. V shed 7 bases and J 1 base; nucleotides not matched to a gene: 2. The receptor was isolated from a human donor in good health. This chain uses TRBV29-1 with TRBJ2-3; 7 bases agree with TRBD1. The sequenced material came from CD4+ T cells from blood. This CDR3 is CSGQGGTDTQYF. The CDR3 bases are TGCAGCGGACAGGGTGGCACAGATACGCAGTATTTT.